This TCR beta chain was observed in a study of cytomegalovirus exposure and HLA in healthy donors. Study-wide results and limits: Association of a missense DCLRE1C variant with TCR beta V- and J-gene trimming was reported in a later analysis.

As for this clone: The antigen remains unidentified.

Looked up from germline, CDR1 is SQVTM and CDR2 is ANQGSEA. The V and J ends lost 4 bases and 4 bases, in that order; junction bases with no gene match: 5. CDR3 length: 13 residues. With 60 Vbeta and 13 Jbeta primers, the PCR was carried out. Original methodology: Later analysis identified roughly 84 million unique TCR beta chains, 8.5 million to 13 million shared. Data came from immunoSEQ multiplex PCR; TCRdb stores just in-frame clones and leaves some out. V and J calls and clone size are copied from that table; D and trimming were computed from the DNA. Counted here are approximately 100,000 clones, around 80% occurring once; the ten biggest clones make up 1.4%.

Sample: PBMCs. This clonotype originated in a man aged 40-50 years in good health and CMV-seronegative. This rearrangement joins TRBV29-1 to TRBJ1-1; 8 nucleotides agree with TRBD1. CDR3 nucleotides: TGCAGCGTTGCGACAGGGGAGGTCACTGAAGCTTTCTTT. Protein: CSVATGEVTEAFF.